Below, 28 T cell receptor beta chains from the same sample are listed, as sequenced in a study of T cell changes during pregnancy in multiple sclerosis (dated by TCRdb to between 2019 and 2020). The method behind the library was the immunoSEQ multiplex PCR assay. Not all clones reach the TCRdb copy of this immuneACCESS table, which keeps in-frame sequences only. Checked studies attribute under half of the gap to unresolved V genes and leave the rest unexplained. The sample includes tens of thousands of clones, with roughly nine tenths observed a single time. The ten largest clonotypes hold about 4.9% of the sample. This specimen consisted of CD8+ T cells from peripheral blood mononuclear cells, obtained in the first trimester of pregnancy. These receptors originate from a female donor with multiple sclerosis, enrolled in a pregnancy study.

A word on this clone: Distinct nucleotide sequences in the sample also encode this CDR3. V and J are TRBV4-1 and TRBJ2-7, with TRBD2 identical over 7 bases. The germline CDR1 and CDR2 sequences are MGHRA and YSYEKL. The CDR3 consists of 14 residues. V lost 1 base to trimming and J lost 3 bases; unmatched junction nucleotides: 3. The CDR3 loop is CASSQGGGGYEQYF. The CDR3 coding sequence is TGCGCCAGCAGCCAAGGTGGGGGGGGCTACGAGCAGTACTTC.

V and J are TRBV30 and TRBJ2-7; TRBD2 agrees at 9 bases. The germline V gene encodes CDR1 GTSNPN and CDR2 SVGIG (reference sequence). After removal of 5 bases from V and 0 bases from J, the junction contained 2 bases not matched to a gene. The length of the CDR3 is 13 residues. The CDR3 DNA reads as TGTGCCTGGGAGACTAGCGGCTCCTACGAGCAGTACTTC. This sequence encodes CAWETSGSYEQYF.

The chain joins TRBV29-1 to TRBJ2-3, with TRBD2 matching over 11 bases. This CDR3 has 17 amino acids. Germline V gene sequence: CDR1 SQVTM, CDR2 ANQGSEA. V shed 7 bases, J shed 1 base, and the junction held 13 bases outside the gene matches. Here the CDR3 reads CSALQFLLAGGTDTQYF. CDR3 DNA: TGCAGCGCCTTACAATTTTTACTAGCGGGAGGCACAGATACGCAGTATTTT.

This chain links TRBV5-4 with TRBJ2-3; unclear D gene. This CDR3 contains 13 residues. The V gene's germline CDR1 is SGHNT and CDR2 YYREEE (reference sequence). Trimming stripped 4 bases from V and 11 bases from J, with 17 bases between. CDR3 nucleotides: TGTGCCAGCAGCCTATCCCCCCTACGGGTGCAGTATTTT. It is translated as CASSLSPLRVQYF.

In DNA form, the CDR3 reads TGTGCCAGCAGTCCGACAGGTGGCGGTGAGCAGTTCTTC. This gives the protein CASSPTGGGEQFF. The chain links TRBV28 to TRBJ2-1; maybe TRBD1 (6 bases). The CDR3 runs to 13 residues. V lost 5 bases to trimming and J lost 9 bases, with 14 bases between them. Germline-derived CDR1 and CDR2 are MDHEN and SYDVKM.

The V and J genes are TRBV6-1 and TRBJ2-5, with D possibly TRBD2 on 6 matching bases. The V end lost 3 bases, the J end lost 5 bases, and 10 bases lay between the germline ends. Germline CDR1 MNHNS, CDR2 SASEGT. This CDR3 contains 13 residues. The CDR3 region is CASSDGGFETQYF. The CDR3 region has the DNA TGTGCCAGCAGTGACGGAGGGTTCGAGACCCAGTACTTC.

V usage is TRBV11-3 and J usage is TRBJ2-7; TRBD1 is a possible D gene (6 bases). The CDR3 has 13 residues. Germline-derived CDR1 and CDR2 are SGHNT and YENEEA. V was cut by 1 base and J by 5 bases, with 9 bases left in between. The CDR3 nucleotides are TGTGCCAGCAGCTTAGGGGGGCGTAACGAGCAGTACTTC. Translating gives CASSLGGRNEQYF.

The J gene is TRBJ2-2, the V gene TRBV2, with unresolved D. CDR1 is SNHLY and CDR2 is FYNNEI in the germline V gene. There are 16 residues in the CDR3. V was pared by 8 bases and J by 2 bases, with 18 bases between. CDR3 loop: CASLSEMAPNTGELFF. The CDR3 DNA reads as TGTGCCAGCCTTTCCGAAATGGCCCCAAACACCGGGGAGCTGTTTTTT.

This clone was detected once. The CDR3 loop reads CASSLGQKSTDTQYF. CDR3 bases: TGTGCCAGCAGCTTAGGTCAGAAAAGCACAGATACGCAGTATTTT. The chain joins TRBV11-2 to TRBJ2-3; D is unresolved. The CDR3 is made up of 15 amino acids. The V gene's germline CDR1 is SGHAT and CDR2 FQNNGV. V was pared by 1 base and J by 0 bases, with 8 bases between.

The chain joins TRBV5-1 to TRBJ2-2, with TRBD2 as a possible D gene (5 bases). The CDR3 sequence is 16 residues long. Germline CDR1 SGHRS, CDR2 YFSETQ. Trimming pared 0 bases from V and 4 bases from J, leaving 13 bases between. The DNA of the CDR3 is TGCGCCAGCAGCTTGGGATGGGAGACGGGCACCGGGGAGCTGTTTTTT. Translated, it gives CASSLGWETGTGELFF.

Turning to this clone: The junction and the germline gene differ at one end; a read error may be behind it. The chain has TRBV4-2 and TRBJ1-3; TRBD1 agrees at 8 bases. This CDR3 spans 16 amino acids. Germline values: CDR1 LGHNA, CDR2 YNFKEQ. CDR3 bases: TGTGCCAGCAGCCCACCCCCACAGGGGGTTGGATACACCATATATTTT. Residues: CASSPPPQGVGYTIYF.

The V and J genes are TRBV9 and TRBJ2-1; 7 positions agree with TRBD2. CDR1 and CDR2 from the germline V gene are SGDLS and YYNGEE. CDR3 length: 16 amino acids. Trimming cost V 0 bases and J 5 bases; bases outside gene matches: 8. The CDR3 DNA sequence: TGTGCCAGCAGCGTAGGGGCGGGAGTTAGGGACAATGAGCAGTTCTTC. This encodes CASSVGAGVRDNEQFF.

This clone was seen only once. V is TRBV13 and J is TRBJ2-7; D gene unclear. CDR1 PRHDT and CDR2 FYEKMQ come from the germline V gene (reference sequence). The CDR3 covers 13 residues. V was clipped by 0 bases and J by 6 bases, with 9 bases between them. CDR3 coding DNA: TGTGCCAGCAGCTTAGGCAGGTTGGGCGAGCAGTACTTC. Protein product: CASSLGRLGEQYF.

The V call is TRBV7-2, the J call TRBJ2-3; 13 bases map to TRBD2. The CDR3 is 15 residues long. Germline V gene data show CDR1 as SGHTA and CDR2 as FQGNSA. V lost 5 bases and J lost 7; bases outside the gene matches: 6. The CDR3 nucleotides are TGTGCCAGCAGCAGAGGACTAGCGGGAGACAATACGCAGTATTTT. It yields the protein CASSRGLAGDNTQYF.

CDR3 nucleotides: TGTGCCAGCAGCTTGGCGGGAGGGACCTACGAGCAGTACTTC. This sequence encodes CASSLAGGTYEQYF. The chain combines TRBV5-4 with TRBJ2-7; 8 nucleotides agree with TRBD2. Looked up from germline, CDR1 is SGHNT and CDR2 is YYREEE (reference sequence). The CDR3 length is 14 residues. Trimming removed 0 bases from V and 2 bases from J; junction bases left unmatched: 1. The full variable domain, rest sourced from reference TRBV5-4 and TRBJ2-7, is ETGVTQSPTHLIKTRGQQVTLRCSSQSGHNTVSWYQQALGQGPQFIFQYYREEENGRGNFPPRFSGLQFPNYSSELNVNALELDDSALYLCASSLAGGTYEQYFGPGTRLTVT.

The CDR3 spells CASSLAAREAFF. The CDR3 region has the DNA TGTGCCAGCAGCTTAGCGGCGAGGGAAGCTTTCTTT. This chain joins TRBV7-9 and TRBJ1-1; D is unclear. The CDR3 sequence is 12 residues long. Germline V gene sequence: CDR1 SEHNR, CDR2 FQNEAQ (reference sequence). The ends were cut back, 0 bases at V and 8 bases at J, with 7 bases in the middle.

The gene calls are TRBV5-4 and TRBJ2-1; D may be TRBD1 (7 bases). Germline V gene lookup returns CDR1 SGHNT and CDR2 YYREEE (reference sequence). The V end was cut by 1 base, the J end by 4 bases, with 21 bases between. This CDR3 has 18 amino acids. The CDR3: CASSLNIAGQTIYNEQFF. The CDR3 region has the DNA TGTGCCAGCAGCTTGAATATTGCGGGACAGACGATTTACAATGAGCAGTTCTTC. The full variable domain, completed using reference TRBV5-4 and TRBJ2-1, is ETGVTQSPTHLIKTRGQQVTLRCSSQSGHNTVSWYQQALGQGPQFIFQYYREEENGRGNFPPRFSGLQFPNYSSELNVNALELDDSALYLCASSLNIAGQTIYNEQFFGPGTRLTVL.

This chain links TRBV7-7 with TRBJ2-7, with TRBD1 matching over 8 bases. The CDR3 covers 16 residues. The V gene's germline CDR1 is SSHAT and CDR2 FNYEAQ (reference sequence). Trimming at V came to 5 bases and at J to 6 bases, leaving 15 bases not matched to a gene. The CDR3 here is CASSPGTGIQEGEQYF. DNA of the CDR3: TGTGCCAGCAGCCCTGGGACAGGAATTCAAGAAGGCGAGCAGTACTTC.

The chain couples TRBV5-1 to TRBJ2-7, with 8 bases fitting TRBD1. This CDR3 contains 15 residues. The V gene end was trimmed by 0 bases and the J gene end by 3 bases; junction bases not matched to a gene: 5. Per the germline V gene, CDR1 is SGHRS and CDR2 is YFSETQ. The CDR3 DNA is TGCGCCAGCAGCTTGGGAGGGACAGGCAACTACGAGCAGTACTTC. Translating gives CASSLGGTGNYEQYF.

CDR3 DNA sequence: TGTGCCAGCAGTTACTCACTCGACAGGGGCACTGAAGCTTTCTTT. This gives the protein CASSYSLDRGTEAFF. J is TRBJ1-1 and V is TRBV6-5, with 8 bases identical to TRBD1. CDR3 size: 15 residues. Germline CDR1 is MNHEY and CDR2 is SVGAGI. V dropped 0 bases and J dropped 4; count of bases not matched to a gene: 4.

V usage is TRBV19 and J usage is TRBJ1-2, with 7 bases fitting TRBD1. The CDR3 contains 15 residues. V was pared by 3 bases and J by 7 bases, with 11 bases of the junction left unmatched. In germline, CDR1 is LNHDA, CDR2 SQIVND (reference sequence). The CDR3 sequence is CASSIIADRPGGYTF. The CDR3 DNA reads TGTGCCAGTAGTATTATCGCGGACAGGCCAGGTGGCTACACCTTC.

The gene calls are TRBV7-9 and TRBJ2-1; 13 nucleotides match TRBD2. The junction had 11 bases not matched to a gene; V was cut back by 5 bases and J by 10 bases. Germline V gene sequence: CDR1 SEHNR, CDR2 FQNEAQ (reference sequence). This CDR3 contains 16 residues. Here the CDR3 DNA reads TGTGCCAGCAGCGCGACTAGCGGGGGGCCGGGGAGCGAGCAGTTCTTC. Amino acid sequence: CASSATSGGPGSEQFF. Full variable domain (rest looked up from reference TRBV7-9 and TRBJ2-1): DTGVSQNPRHKITKRGQNVTFRCDPISEHNRLYWYRQTLGQGPEFLTYFQNEAQLEKSRLLSDRFSAERPKGSFSTLEIQRTEQGDSAMYLCASSATSGGPGSEQFFGPGTRLTVL.

This chain's CDR3 is CASSFSSRSYNEQFF. DNA for the CDR3: TGCGCCAGCAGCTTCAGCAGCAGGTCCTACAATGAGCAGTTCTTC. V gene TRBV4-3 combines with J gene TRBJ2-1, with D unclear. V lost 5 bases and J lost 1, with 12 bases in between. The germline V gene encodes CDR1 LGHNA and CDR2 YSLEER. This CDR3 is 15 amino acids long.

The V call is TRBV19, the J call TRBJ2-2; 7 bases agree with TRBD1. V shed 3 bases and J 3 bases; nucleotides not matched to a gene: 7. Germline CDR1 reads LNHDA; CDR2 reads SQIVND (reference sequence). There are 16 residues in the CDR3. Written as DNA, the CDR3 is TGTGCCAGTAGTATGTCATACAGGGGAGACACCGGGGAGCTGTTTTTT. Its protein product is CASSMSYRGDTGELFF.

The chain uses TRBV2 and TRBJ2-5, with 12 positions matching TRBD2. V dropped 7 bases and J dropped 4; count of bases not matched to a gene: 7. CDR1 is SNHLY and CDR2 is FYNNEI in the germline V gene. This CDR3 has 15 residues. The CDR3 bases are TGTGCCAGCACGAGACTAGCGGGAGAGGGAGAGACCCAGTACTTC. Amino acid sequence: CASTRLAGEGETQYF.

The CDR3 DNA reads as TGTGCCAGCAGCATCCGGACTAGCGGGAGTGGCAATGAGCAGTTCTTC. Encoded protein: CASSIRTSGSGNEQFF. The rearrangement links TRBV9 to TRBJ2-1; TRBD2 matches 13 bases. The CDR3 is 16 residues long. Germline V gives CDR1 SGDLS, CDR2 YYNGEE. With V trimmed by 4 bases and J by 6 bases, 7 bases remained unmatched.

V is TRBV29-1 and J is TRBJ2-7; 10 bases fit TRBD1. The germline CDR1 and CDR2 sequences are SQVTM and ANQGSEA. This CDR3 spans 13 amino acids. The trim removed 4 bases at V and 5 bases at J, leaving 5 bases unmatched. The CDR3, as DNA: TGCAGCGTTGTCGGGACAGGGGACCACGAGCAGTACTTC. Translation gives CSVVGTGDHEQYF.

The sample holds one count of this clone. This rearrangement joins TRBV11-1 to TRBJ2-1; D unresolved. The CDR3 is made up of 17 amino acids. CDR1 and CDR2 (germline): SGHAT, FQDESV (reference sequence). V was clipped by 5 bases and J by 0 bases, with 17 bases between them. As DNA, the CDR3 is TGTGCCAGCAGCCCGGTGGTAGTTCCGAGCTCCTACAATGAGCAGTTCTTC. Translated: CASSPVVVPSSYNEQFF.